This T cell receptor beta chain comes out of a study of blood T cell repertoires in COVID-19. TCRdb's copy holds only in-frame clones and misses some; the assay was immunoSEQ multiplex PCR. Of about 140,000 clones listed, about 83% are singletons. The CDR3 extends over 15 amino acids. Germline V lookup: CDR1 LNHDA, CDR2 SQIVND (reference sequence). The V end lost 4 bases, the J end lost 12 bases, and 22 bases lay between the germline ends. The TCR comes from a middle-aged woman with acute or convalescent COVID-19. The source material was peripheral blood. The rearrangement links TRBV19 to TRBJ2-1, with D perhaps matching TRBD2 (7 bases). The CDR3 loop is CASSTLGGRGSGQFF. DNA for the CDR3: TGTGCCAGTAGTACCCTGGGAGGGAGGGGGAGTGGGCAGTTCTTC.